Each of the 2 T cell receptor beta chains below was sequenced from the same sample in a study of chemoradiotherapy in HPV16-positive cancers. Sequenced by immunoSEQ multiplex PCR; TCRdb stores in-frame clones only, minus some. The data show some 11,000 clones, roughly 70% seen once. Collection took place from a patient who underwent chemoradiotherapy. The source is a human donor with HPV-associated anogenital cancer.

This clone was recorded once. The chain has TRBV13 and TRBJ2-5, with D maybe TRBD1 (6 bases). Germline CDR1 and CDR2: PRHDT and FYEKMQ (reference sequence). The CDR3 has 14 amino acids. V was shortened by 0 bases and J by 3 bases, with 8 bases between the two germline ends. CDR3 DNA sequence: TGTGCCAGCAGCTTAGGTTGGACAGAAGAGACCCAGTACTTC. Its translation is CASSLGWTEETQYF.

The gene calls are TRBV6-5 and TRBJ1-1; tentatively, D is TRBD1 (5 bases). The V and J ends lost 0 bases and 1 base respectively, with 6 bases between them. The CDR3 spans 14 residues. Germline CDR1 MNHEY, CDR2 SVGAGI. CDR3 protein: CASSYSGENTEAFF. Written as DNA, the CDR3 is TGTGCCAGCAGTTACTCGGGGGAGAACACTGAAGCTTTCTTT.